The clone carrying this T cell receptor (beta chain) was seen ten or more times. This entry is derived from a study of T cells after yellow fever vaccination. V was cut by 0 bases and J by 0 bases, with 5 bases left in between. Germline CDR1 is LGHNA and CDR2 is YNFKEQ. CDR3 length equals 14 residues. TCRdb redid the calling of the 5' RACE reads with MiXCR, one entry per CDR3 protein. The sample shows 500,000 to 650,000 distinct CDR3 sequences, roughly a sixth of them seen only once. The material was PBMCs, obtained 5 days after the first yellow fever vaccination. The source of this sequence is a man aged 18 to 29 who received the YFV17D yellow fever vaccine. The chain couples TRBV4-2 to TRBJ2-5; no clear D gene. Here the CDR3 reads CASSQDSYQETQYF. Here the CDR3 DNA reads TGTGCCAGCAGCCAAGACTCGTACCAAGAGACCCAGTACTTC.